The source of this TCR beta chain is a study of CD8 T cells in ankylosing spondylitis. In this sample, this clonotype turned up a few times. TCRdb independently ran MiXCR on the 5' RACE reads; one entry per CDR3 protein. The profile shows about 250,000 distinct CDR3 sequences, approximately 30% of them singletons. Sequences were obtained from blood, either unsorted or a sorted T cell fraction (not recorded which). The receptor's source is a male donor with ankylosing spondylitis or in good health (not recorded which).

CDR3 nucleotides: TGTGCCAGCAGTTTAGGCCCCGCAGTGGGGGAGCAGTACTTC. It translates to CASSLGPAVGEQYF. V is TRBV27 and J is TRBJ2-7; D gene unclear. With 2 bases removed from V and 7 bases from J, the gap between germline ends came to 15 bases. Germline CDR1 reads MNHEY; CDR2 reads SMNVEV (reference sequence). The CDR3 is 14 residues long.